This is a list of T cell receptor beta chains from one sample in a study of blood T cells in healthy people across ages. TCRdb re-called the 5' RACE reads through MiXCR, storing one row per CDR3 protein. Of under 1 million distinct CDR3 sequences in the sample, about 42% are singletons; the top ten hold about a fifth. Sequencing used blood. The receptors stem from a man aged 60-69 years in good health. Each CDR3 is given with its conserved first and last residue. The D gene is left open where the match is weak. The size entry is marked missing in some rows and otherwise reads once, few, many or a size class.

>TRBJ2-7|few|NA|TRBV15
TGTGCCACCAGCAGAGAGAAGCTGGCCTACGAGCAGTACTTC
CATSREKLAYEQYF
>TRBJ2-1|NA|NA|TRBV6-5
TGTGCCAGCAGTCGTCTGACAGTTGGCAATGGGCAGTTCTTC
CASSRLTVGNGQFF
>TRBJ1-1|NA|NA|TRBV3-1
TGTGCCAGCAGCCCACGTATGTTGAACACTGAAGCTTTCTTT
CASSPRMLNTEAFF
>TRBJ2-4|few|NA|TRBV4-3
TGCGCCAGCAGCCAAGAGATTGGCGGGGGCCTCGCCAAAAACATTCAGTACTTC
CASSQEIGGGLAKNIQYF
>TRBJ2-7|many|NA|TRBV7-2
TGTGCCAGCAGCACCCGGGGCGGGTCGGGAAACTACGAGCAGTACTTC
CASSTRGGSGNYEQYF
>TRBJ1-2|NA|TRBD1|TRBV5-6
TGTGCCAGCAGCTTGGAAACGACAGGGACCTATGGCTACACCTTC
CASSLETTGTYGYTF
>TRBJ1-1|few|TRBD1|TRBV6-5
TGTGCCAGCAGCCCCCGGACAGGGGGCACTGAAGCTTTCTTT
CASSPRTGGTEAFF
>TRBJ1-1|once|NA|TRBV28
TGTGCCAGCAGCCTTCCGGGAGGGGGAAAAACTGAAGCTTTCTTT
CASSLPGGGKTEAFF
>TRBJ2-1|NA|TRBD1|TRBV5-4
TGTGCCAGCAGTTTATTTGACAGGGTAAATATTGAGCAGTTCTTC
CASSLFDRVNIEQFF
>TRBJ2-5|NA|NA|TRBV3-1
TGTGCCAGCAGCCGTAAGAGGGGGGACGAGACCCAGTACTTC
CASSRKRGDETQYF
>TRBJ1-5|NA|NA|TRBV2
TGTGCCAGCAGTGACCAGGCCTCCCGCAATCAGCCCCAGCATTTT
CASSDQASRNQPQHF
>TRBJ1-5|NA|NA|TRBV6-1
TGTGCCACTCGCTCCGGCGATCAGCCCCAGCATTTT
CATRSGDQPQHF
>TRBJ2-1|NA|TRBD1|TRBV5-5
TGTGCCAGCAGCTTTTTTTCAGGGGGCCCCTACAATGAGCAGTTCTTC
CASSFFSGGPYNEQFF
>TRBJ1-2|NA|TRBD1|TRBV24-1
TGTGCCACCAGTGAGGGACAGGGGAACTATGGCTACACCTTC
CATSEGQGNYGYTF
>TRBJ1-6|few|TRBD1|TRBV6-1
TGTGCCAGCATATATTGGGACAGCGAAAATTCACCCCTCCACTTT
CASIYWDSENSPLHF